The entry that follows covers one T cell receptor beta chain sequence. Its antigen remains unknown. This sample was included in a study of T cell responses to AZD1222 COVID-19 vaccine. Study-wide results and caveats: Only a handful of AZD1222 recipients were seropositive at baseline. Clonal diversity may have been underestimated, and the donors were mostly white British, with more females than males.

The table came from immunoSEQ multiplex PCR; TCRdb's copy has only in-frame clones and leaves some out. Found here are about 150,000 clones, about 86% of them singletons; the top ten hold approximately 5%. The material sequenced was peripheral blood, taken 28 days after the second AZD1222 dose. This sequence was found in an adult who received the AZD1222 COVID-19 vaccine.

The CDR3 sequence: CASSQARGGWGYTF. CDR3 nucleotides: TGTGCCAGCAGCCAAGCGAGGGGGGGCTGGGGCTACACCTTC. This chain links TRBV14 with TRBJ1-2, with D perhaps matching TRBD1 (6 bases). The ends were cut back, 1 base at V and 8 bases at J, with 14 bases in the middle. This CDR3 contains 14 residues. Germline loops: CDR1 SGHDN, CDR2 FVKESK.